This T cell receptor (beta chain) is drawn from a study of cytomegalovirus exposure and HLA in healthy donors. Study outcomes and limitations: Most TCR sequences were rare, but some public TCRs occurred in many donors.

60 Vbeta and 13 Jbeta primers were used in PCR. Assay used: immunoSEQ multiplex PCR; TCRdb lists only in-frame clones, some missing. The sample has about 89,000 clones; around four fifths are singletons. This clone was counted between two and nine times. What it binds is unknown. The junction shows a germline mismatch at one end, possibly a read error. Germline V gene sequence: CDR1 LNHDA, CDR2 SQIVND (reference sequence). CDR3 length: 11 amino acids. The sequence came from a female donor in good health and CMV-seropositive. This chain connects TRBV19 to TRBJ1-2; no firm D call. Sequences were obtained from PBMCs. This CDR3 is CASATDYGYPF. For the CDR3, the DNA is TGTGCCAGCGCTACAGATTATGGCTACCCCTTC.